This T cell receptor beta chain was sequenced during a study of cytomegalovirus exposure and HLA in healthy donors. V lost 5 bases and J 5 bases, leaving 15 bases between the germline ends. The germline V gene encodes CDR1 LNHNV and CDR2 YYDKDF (reference sequence). CDR3 length equals 14 residues. 60 Vbeta and 13 Jbeta primers were used in PCR. The protocol was immunoSEQ multiplex PCR, while the TCRdb copy is restricted to in-frame clones and leaves out a portion. The data hold 120,000 to 150,000 clones, with nearly 80% observed a single time. Sequencing input: PBMCs. The receptor was derived from a man aged 40-55 years in good health and CMV-seropositive. The V call is TRBV15, the J call TRBJ1-1; D possibly corresponds to TRBD1 (6 bases). CDR3 nucleotides: TGTGCCACCAGCCGTGGGGGGGCCGGGACTGAAGCTTTCTTT. This gives the protein CATSRGGAGTEAFF.